One sample yielded the 23 T cell receptor beta chains listed below, sequenced in a study of control samples from healthy donors and cancer patients. Using immunoSEQ multiplex PCR, the repertoire was profiled, and TCRdb retains in-frame clones only, with some absent. The top ten clones hold approximately 19% of a sample with fewer than 110,000 clones, approximately 90% of them seen once. Sample: PBMCs. The receptors shown here come from a man aged 60 to 75 with lung cancer.

The V gene is TRBV5-1, the J gene TRBJ1-4; tentative D call: TRBD1 (5 bases). Germline-derived CDR1 and CDR2 are SGHRS and YFSETQ. The V end lost 4 bases, the J end lost 6 bases, and 13 bases lay between the germline ends. The CDR3 consists of 14 residues. CDR3: CASSLRVEDEKLFF. CDR3 nucleotide sequence: TGCGCCAGCAGCCTCAGGGTTGAGGATGAAAAACTGTTTTTT.

The CDR3 loop reads CASSLTGAYGYTF. As DNA, the CDR3 is TGTGCCAGCAGTTTAACAGGGGCCTATGGCTACACCTTC. The chain is built from TRBV12-3 or TRBV12-4 and TRBJ1-2, with TRBD1 identical over 7 bases. With V trimmed by 2 bases and J by 4 bases, 1 base remained unmatched. CDR3 length equals 13 residues.

The CDR3 region is CASSLVESLGELFF. The DNA of the CDR3 is TGCGCCAGCAGCTTGGTTGAGAGCCTGGGGGAGCTGTTTTTT. The J gene is TRBJ2-2, the V gene TRBV5-1; D not certain. Trimming took off 0 bases at V and 8 bases at J, with 11 bases between the two ends. The CDR3 is 14 amino acids. Germline V lookup: CDR1 SGHRS, CDR2 YFSETQ.

Notes on this clone: This sample includes further DNA sequences coding for the same CDR3. The CDR3 sequence: CAISEGTSGQETQYF. The CDR3 nucleotides are TGTGCCATCAGTGAAGGGACTAGCGGGCAAGAGACCCAGTACTTC. The chain couples TRBV10-3 to TRBJ2-5, with 12 bases lining up with TRBD2. The trim removed 3 bases at V and 2 bases at J, leaving 1 base unmatched. Germline assignment: CDR1 ENHRY and CDR2 SYGVKD. This CDR3 contains 15 residues.

The table lists this clone with a count of one. For the CDR3, the DNA is TGTGCCAGTAGTACCACAGGGGCTCTCCATGAGCAGTTCTTC. Translated: CASSTTGALHEQFF. V gene TRBV19 combines with J gene TRBJ2-1; 7 bases align to TRBD1. Looked up from germline, CDR1 is LNHDA and CDR2 is SQIVND (reference sequence). This CDR3 comprises 14 residues. The ends lost 4 bases at V and 8 bases at J; junction bases unmatched: 8.

The V call is TRBV12-3 or TRBV12-4, the J call TRBJ1-2; D is unclear. The CDR3 runs 12 residues. V was pared by 3 bases and J by 4 bases, with 6 bases between. The CDR3 protein is CASSLGAYGYTF. CDR3 coding DNA: TGTGCCAGCAGTTTGGGCGCCTATGGCTACACCTTC.

This clone turned up a few times. The chain uses TRBV11-3 and TRBJ1-4, with D possibly TRBD1 on 6 matching bases. Germline assignment: CDR1 SGHNT and CDR2 YENEEA. The CDR3 has 18 amino acids. The V end was cut by 5 bases, the J end by 7 bases, with 26 bases between. The CDR3 reads CASSPALQGGVRSEKLFF. The CDR3 nucleotides are TGTGCCAGCAGCCCCGCTTTACAAGGGGGGGTACGAAGTGAAAAACTGTTTTTT.

The chain couples TRBV7-2 to TRBJ1-6, with D uncertain. Germline CDR1 SGHTA, CDR2 FQGNSA. CDR3 length: 11 residues. V was clipped by 3 bases and J by 15 bases, with 9 bases between them. This CDR3 is CASSFRGDLHF. The CDR3 DNA reads TGTGCCAGCAGCTTTCGAGGAGACCTCCACTTT. Full variable domain (rest looked up from reference TRBV7-2 and TRBJ1-6): GAGVSQSPSNKVTEKGKDVELRCDPISGHTALYWYRQSLGQGLEFLIYFQGNSAPDKSGLPSDRFSAERTGGSVSTLTIQRTQQEDSAVYLCASSFRGDLHFGNGTRLTVT.

The chain employs TRBV27 and TRBJ2-3, with 9 bases matching TRBD2. The V gene end was trimmed by 7 bases and the J gene end by 7 bases; junction bases not matched to a gene: 21. The CDR3 sequence is 18 residues long. Germline V gene data show CDR1 as MNHEY and CDR2 as SMNVEV (reference sequence). CDR3: CASTFPPSGDYLKNTQYF. For the CDR3, the DNA is TGTGCCAGCACCTTCCCCCCTAGCGGGGACTACCTCAAGAATACGCAGTATTTT.

In its sample, this clone was seen once. The V call is TRBV5-1, the J call TRBJ1-3; D is uncertain. There are 10 residues in the CDR3. V was shortened by 6 bases and J by 9 bases, with 7 bases between the two germline ends. CDR1 and CDR2 from the germline V gene are SGHRS and YFSETQ. The CDR3 loop reads CASTLSTIYF. The CDR3 DNA follows: TGCGCCAGCACCCTGAGCACCATATATTTT.

V gene TRBV19 combines with J gene TRBJ1-2, with 9 positions matching TRBD1. The germline gives CDR1 LNHDA, CDR2 SQIVND (reference sequence). This CDR3 spans 15 amino acids. V lost 6 bases and J lost 2; bases outside the gene matches: 7. The CDR3 reads CASSLQGAVNYGYTF. The DNA of the CDR3 is TGTGCCAGTAGCCTACAGGGGGCGGTAAACTATGGCTACACCTTC.

This chain uses TRBV24-1 with TRBJ2-3; D unresolved. Trimming removed 10 bases at V and 1 base at J, with 14 bases between. This CDR3 contains 14 residues. Germline CDR1 KGHDR, CDR2 SFDVKD. CDR3: CATSPRAGTDTQYF. The DNA for the CDR3 is TGTGCCACTTCACCCCGGGCAGGCACAGATACGCAGTATTTT.

This chain connects TRBV24-1 to TRBJ2-4, with no clear D. In germline, CDR1 is KGHDR, CDR2 SFDVKD. V lost 4 bases and J lost 8, with 5 bases in between. There are 11 residues in the CDR3. The CDR3 region has the DNA TGTGCCACCAGTGACCCCTACATTCAGTACTTC. Protein sequence: CATSDPYIQYF.

The genes are TRBV14 and TRBJ1-5; D is ambiguous. V was clipped by 1 base and J by 2 bases, with 0 bases between them. The length of the CDR3 is 12 residues. The V gene's germline CDR1 is SGHDN and CDR2 FVKESK. The CDR3 coding sequence is TGTGCCAGCAGCCAAGGCAATCAGCCCCAGCATTTT. This encodes CASSQGNQPQHF.

The chain links TRBV6-5 to TRBJ1-2; D possibly corresponds to TRBD1 (6 bases). Germline CDR1 is MNHEY and CDR2 is SVGAGI. The CDR3 contains 12 residues. The germline V and J ends were trimmed by 6 bases and 4 bases, with 9 bases remaining between them. CDR3 in DNA: TGTGCCAGCAGGGCAGGGGCCTATGGCTACACCTTC. Protein product: CASRAGAYGYTF.

This rearrangement joins TRBV5-8 to TRBJ1-2, with TRBD1 as a possible D gene (5 bases). Germline CDR1 and CDR2: SGHTS and YDEGEE. Trimming removed 4 bases at V and 8 bases at J, with 18 bases between. The CDR3 consists of 14 residues. CDR3 protein: CASSTPGLYEGYTF. The CDR3 DNA is TGTGCCAGCAGCACCCCGGGACTTTATGAGGGCTACACCTTC.

The gene calls are TRBV9 and TRBJ2-1; D perhaps matches TRBD2 (6 bases). The CDR3 is 16 residues long. CDR1 SGDLS and CDR2 YYNGEE come from the germline V gene. Trimming shortened V by 0 bases and J by 7 bases, and 17 bases separated the two germline ends. The CDR3 DNA is TGTGCCAGCAGCGTAGGGGGACGGGGGACGATTAATGAGCAGTTCTTC. Its protein product is CASSVGGRGTINEQFF.

This clone was seen just once. The chain combines TRBV5-1 with TRBJ1-3; 8 nucleotides line up with TRBD1. The germline gives CDR1 SGHRS, CDR2 YFSETQ. The CDR3 has 14 residues. J gave up 3 bases and V 3 bases, and 2 bases lay outside the gene matches. The CDR3 reads CASSSTGDGNTIYF. The CDR3 DNA reads as TGCGCCAGCAGCTCGACAGGGGATGGAAACACCATATATTTT.

This chain links TRBV5-1 with TRBJ1-5; 8 positions match TRBD1. Germline lookup yields CDR1 SGHRS and CDR2 YFSETQ. V lost 2 bases to trimming and J lost 3 bases; unmatched junction nucleotides: 4. This CDR3 contains 15 residues. CDR3 in amino acids: CASSFTGGNNQPQHF. The DNA for the CDR3 is TGCGCCAGCAGCTTTACAGGGGGAAACAATCAGCCCCAGCATTTT.

The V call is TRBV3-1 (or the pseudogene TRBV3-2), the J call TRBJ1-2; D gene unclear. Trimming took off 4 bases at V and 2 bases at J, with 5 bases between the two ends. The CDR3 loop spans 12 amino acids. Germline V gene lookup returns CDR1 LGHDT and CDR2 YNNKEL (reference sequence). The CDR3 sequence is CASSLGNYGYTF. The DNA of the CDR3 is TGTGCCAGCAGCCTAGGGAACTATGGCTACACCTTC.

J is TRBJ1-1 and V is TRBV5-5, with 9 bases fitting TRBD1. The trim removed 1 base at V and 3 bases at J, leaving 13 bases unmatched. The length of the CDR3 is 18 residues. CDR1 SGHKS and CDR2 YYEKEE come from the germline V gene (reference sequence). The CDR3, as DNA: TGTGCCAGCAGCTTGCTTGTACAGGGGGCGTTGAAGGACACTGAAGCTTTCTTT. Protein sequence: CASSLLVQGALKDTEAFF. The whole variable domain, remainder taken from reference TRBV5-5 and TRBJ1-1, is DAGVTQSPTHLIKTRGQQVTLRCSPISGHKSVSWYQQVLGQGPQFIFQYYEKEERGRGNFPDRFSARQFPNYSSELNVNALLLGDSALYLCASSLLVQGALKDTEAFFGQGTRLTVV.

The chain recombines TRBV5-1 with TRBJ2-7; maybe TRBD1 (6 bases). Deletions cut 9 bases from V and 2 bases from J, with 21 bases between. This CDR3 is built from 15 residues. The germline V gene encodes CDR1 SGHRS and CDR2 YFSETQ. This chain's CDR3 is CATKLQGNPPYEQYV. CDR3 nucleotide sequence: TGCGCCACGAAGTTACAGGGAAACCCTCCCTACGAGCAGTACGTC.

The chain employs TRBV5-6 and TRBJ1-5; D remains ambiguous. The CDR3 spans 12 residues. Germline CDR1 and CDR2: SGHDT and YYEEEE. V was shortened by 2 bases and J by 9 bases, with 9 bases between the two germline ends. CDR3 in DNA: TGTGCCAGCAGCTTCGGGGTAGGGCCCCAGCATTTT. It is translated as CASSFGVGPQHF. The variable domain in full, with the rest retrieved from reference TRBV5-6 and TRBJ1-5, is DAGVTQSPTHLIKTRGQQVTLRCSPKSGHDTVSWYQQALGQGPQFIFQYYEEEERQRGNFPDRFSGHQFPNYSSELNVNALLLGDSALYLCASSFGVGPQHFGDGTRLSIL.